This T cell receptor (beta chain) was obtained from a study of blood T cell repertoires in COVID-19. At the level of the study: Italy, Spain and the United States were the sources of the convalescent and acute COVID-19 samples.

Participants' own reports of clinical history determined their cohort assignment. Donors in Cohort 3 who had recovered were those with two negative PCRs, healthcare professional clearance, or resolution of their symptoms. Original analysis: Estimation of nucleated cell counts relied on the amplification of reference gene primers. The method was immunoSEQ multiplex PCR; TCRdb's version includes in-frame clones alone and lacks a portion of them. V and J calls and clone size are those listed in that table; D and trimming were worked out from the DNA. The table shows 350,000 to 400,000 clones, with 85% to 90% occurring only once. V lost 6 bases to trimming and J lost 3 bases; unmatched junction nucleotides: 7. The length of the CDR3 is 15 residues. Germline CDR1 reads MDHEN; CDR2 reads SYDVKM.

The sample comprised PBMCs or T cells enriched from blood (not recorded which). The chain joins TRBV28 to TRBJ2-7; TRBD2 matches at 11 bases. The TCR originated in a man aged 18 to 35 who had recovered from COVID-19. CDR3 DNA: TGTGCCAGCAGCGAACGTCTAGCGGGAGGCTACGAGCAGTACTTC. This translates into CASSERLAGGYEQYF. Supplemented by reference TRBV28 and TRBJ2-7, the full variable domain reads DVKVTQSSRYLVKRTGEKVFLECVQDMDHENMFWYRQDPGLGLRLIYFSYDVKMKEKGDIPEGYSVSREKKERFSLILESASTNQTSMYLCASSERLAGGYEQYFGPGTRLTVT.